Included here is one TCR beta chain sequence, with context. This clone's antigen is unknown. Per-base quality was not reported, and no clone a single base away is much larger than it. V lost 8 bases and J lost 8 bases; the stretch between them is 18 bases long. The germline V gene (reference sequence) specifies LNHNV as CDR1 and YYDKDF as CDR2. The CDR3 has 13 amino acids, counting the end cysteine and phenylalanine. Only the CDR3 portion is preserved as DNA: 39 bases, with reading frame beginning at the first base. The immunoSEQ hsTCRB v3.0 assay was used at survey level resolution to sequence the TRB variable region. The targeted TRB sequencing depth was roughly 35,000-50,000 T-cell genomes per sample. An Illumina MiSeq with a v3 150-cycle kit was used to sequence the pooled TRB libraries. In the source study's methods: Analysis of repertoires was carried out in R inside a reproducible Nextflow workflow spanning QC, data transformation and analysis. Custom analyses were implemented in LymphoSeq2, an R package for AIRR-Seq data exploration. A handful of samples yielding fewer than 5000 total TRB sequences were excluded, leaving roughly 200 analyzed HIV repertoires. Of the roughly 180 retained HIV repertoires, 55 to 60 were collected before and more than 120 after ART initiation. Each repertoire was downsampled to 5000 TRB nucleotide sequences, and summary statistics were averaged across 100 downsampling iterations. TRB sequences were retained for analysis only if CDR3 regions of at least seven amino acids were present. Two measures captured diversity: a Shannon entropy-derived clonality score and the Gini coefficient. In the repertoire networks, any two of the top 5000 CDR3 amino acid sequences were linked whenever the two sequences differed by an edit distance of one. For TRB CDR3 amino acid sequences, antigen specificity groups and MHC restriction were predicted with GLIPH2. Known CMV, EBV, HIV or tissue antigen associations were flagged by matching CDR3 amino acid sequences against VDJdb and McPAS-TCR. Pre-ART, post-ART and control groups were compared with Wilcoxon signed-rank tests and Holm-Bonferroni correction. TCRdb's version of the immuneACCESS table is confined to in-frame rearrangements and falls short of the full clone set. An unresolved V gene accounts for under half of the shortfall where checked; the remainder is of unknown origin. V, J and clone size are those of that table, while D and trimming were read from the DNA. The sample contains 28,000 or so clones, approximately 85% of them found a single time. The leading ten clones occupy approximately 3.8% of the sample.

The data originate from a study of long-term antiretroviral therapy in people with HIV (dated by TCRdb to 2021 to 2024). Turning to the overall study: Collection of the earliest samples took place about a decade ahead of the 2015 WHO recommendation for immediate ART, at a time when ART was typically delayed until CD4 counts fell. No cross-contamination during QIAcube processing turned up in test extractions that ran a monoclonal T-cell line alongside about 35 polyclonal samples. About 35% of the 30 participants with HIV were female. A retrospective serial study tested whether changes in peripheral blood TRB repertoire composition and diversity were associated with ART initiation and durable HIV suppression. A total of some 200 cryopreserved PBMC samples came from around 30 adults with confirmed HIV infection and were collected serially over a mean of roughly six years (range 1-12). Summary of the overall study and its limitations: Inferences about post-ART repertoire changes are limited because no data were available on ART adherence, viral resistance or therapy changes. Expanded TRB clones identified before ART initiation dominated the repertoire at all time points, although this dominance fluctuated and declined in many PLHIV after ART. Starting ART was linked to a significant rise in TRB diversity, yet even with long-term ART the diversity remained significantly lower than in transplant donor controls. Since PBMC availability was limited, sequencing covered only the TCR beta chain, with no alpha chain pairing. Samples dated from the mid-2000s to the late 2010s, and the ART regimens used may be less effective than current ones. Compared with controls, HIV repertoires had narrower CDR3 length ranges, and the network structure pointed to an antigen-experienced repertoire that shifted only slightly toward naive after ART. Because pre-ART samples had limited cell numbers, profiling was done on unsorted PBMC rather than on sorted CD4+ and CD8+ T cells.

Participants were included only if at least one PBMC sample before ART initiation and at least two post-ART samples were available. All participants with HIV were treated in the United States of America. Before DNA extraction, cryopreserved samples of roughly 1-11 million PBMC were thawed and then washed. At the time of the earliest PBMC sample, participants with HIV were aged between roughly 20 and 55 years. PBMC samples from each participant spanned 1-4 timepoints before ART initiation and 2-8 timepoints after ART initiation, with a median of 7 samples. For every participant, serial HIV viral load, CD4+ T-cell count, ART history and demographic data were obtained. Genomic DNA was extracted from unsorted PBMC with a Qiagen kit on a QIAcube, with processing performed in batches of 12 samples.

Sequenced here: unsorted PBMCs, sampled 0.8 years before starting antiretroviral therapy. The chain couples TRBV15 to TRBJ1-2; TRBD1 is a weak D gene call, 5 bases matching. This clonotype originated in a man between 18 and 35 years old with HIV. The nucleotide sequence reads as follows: TGTGCCACCGCGAGAGAGTCTCAGGGCGGCTACACCTTC. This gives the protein CATARESQGGYTF.